This TCR beta chain was documented in a study of long-term antiretroviral therapy in people with HIV. Concerning this clone itself: Its antigen remains unidentified.

General study findings and limits: Every time point showed a repertoire led by clones expanded before ART. Relative to transplant donor controls, diversity remained lower despite increasing after ART.

Between the trimmed V and J ends, which lost 5 bases and 4 bases, there was a span of 15 bases. The CDR3 is 16 residues long. Germline loops: CDR1 LNHDA, CDR2 SQIVND (reference sequence). Version v3.0 of the immunoSEQ assay was performed at survey level. For each individual sample, sequencing targeted about 35,000-55,000 T-cell genomes. Clones were sequenced by immunoSEQ multiplex PCR, and TCRdb holds only the in-frame ones, with some missing. The table has about 30,000 clones, about 94% seen once. Specimens carried roughly 0.95-10 million cryopreserved PBMC before DNA extraction. The sequence was collected from a middle-aged man with HIV. V gene TRBV19 combines with J gene TRBJ1-6; TRBD1 is a possible D gene (5 bases). The specimen was unsorted PBMCs, collected about 7.4 years after starting antiretroviral therapy. CDR3 coding DNA: TGTGCCAGTAGTCCCGACAGTTCACTGTATAATTCACCCCTCCACTTT. Protein: CASSPDSSLYNSPLHF.